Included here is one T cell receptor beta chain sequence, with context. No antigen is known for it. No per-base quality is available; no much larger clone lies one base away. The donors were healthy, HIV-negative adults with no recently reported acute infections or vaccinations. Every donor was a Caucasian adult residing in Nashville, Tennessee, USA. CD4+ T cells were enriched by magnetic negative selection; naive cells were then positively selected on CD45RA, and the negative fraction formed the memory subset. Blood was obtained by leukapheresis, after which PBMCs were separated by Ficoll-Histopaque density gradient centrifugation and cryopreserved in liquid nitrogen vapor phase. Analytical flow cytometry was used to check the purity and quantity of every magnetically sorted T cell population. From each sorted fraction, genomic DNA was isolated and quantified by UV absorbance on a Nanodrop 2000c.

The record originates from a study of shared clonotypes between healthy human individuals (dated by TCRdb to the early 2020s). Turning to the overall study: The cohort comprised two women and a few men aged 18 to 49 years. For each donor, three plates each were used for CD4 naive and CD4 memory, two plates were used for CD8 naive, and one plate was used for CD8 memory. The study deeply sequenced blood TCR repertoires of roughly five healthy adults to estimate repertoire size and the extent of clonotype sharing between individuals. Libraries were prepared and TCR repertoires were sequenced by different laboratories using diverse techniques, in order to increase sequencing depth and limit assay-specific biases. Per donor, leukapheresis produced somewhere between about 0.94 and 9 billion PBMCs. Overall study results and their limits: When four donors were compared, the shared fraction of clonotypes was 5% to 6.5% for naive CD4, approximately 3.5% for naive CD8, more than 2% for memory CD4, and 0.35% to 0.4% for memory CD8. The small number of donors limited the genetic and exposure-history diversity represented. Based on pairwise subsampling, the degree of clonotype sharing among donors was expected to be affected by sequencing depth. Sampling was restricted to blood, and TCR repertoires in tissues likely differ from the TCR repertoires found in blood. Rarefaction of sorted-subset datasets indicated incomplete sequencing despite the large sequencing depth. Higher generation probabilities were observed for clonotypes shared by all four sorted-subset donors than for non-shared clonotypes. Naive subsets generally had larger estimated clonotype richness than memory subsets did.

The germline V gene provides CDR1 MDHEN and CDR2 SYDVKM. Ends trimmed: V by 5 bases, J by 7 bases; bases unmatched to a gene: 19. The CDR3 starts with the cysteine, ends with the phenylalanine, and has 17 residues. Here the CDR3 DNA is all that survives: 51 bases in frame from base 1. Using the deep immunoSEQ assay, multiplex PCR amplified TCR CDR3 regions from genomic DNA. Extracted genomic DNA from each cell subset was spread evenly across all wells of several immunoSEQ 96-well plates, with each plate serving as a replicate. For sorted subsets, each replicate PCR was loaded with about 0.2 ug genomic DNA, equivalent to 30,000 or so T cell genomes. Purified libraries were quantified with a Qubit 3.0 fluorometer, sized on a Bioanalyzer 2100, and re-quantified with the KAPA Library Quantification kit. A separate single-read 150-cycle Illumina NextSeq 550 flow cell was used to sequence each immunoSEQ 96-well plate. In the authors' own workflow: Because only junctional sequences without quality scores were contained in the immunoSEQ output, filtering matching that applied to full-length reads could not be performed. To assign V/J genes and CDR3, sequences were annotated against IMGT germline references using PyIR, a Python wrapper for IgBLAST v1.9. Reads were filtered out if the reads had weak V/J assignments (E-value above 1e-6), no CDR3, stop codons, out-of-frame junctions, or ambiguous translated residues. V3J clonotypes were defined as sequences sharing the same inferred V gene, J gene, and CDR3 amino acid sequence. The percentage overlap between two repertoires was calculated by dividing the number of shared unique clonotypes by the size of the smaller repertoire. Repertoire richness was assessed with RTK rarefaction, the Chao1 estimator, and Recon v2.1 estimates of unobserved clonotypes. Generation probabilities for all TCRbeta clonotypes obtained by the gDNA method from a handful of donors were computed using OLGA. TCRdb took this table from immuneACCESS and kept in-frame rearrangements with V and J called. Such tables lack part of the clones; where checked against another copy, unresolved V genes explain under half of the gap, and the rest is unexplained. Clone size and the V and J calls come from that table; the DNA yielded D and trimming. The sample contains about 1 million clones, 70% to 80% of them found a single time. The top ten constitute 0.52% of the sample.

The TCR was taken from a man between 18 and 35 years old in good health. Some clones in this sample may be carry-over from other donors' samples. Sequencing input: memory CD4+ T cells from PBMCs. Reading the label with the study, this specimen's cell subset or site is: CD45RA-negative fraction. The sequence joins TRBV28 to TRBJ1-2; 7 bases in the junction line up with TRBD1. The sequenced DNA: TGTGCCAGCAGTCTCGCGCCGGCCAAACAGGGGAGGGGTGGCTACACCTTC. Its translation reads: CASSLAPAKQGRGGYTF.